Listed below are T cell receptor beta chains from one sample, sequenced in a study of shared clonotypes between healthy human individuals. This table comes from immunoSEQ multiplex PCR, and its TCRdb copy is limited to in-frame clones, with some not included. The data show more than 2 million clones, about 95% seen once. What was sequenced was naive CD8+ T cells sorted from blood. Receptors were obtained from a man in his late teens or twenties in good health. The CDR3 runs from the conserved cysteine through the conserved F or W. Each record gives: J gene, clone size, V gene, D gene, CDR3 DNA, CDR3 protein. A D gene is named only where the DNA matches it firmly. The size of a clone is reported for some rows only, either as once, few or many, or as a class for expanded clones.

TRBJ1-5 NA TRBV7-2 NA TGTGCCAGCAGCTTAGGTTTTGGGAACTGGCCCCAGCATTTT CASSLGFGNWPQHF
TRBJ1-1 NA TRBV4-1 TRBD1 TGCGCCAGCAGCCAGACGGACAGGGATGGGGCTGAAGCTTTCTTT CASSQTDRDGAEAFF
TRBJ1-1 NA TRBV2 TRBD1 TGTGCCAAACCGACAGGGGGCGCAGAGGGACCTGAAGCTTTCTTT CAKPTGGAEGPEAFF
TRBJ2-7 NA TRBV4-1 NA TGCGCCAGCAGCCAAGACGCGGTCCACTACGAGCAGTACTTC CASSQDAVHYEQYF
TRBJ2-7 NA TRBV7-8 TRBD1 TGTGCCAGCAGCTTAAAGGGGACAGGGGGGAGGAACGAGCAGTACTTC CASSLKGTGGRNEQYF
TRBJ2-1 NA TRBV4-3 NA TGCGCCAGCAGCCGCGTCACGGCATACAATGAGCAGTTCTTC CASSRVTAYNEQFF
TRBJ1-3 once TRBV10-3 NA TGTGCCGCCCTAGATGGAAACACCATATATTTT CAALDGNTIYF
TRBJ2-7 NA TRBV4-1 NA TGCGCCAGCAGCCAAGAGTATAGGCCAGGGTCGATCTACGAGCAGTACTTC CASSQEYRPGSIYEQYF
TRBJ2-7 NA TRBV7-8 NA TGTGCCAGCAGCTTAGAGGGGGGATTTGACGAGCAGTACTTC CASSLEGGFDEQYF
TRBJ2-7 once TRBV9 TRBD1 TGTGCCAGCAGCGTAGCTACGGGACAGGGCTACGAGCAGTACTTC CASSVATGQGYEQYF
TRBJ1-6 NA TRBV5-1 NA TGCGCCAGCAGCTTGTCGGGGGAGGGGTCACCCCTCCACTTT CASSLSGEGSPLHF
TRBJ2-7 NA TRBV7-6 TRBD2 TGTGCCAGCAGCTTAAGTGGACTAGCGGAGATGACTTCCTACGAGCAGTACTTC CASSLSGLAEMTSYEQYF
TRBJ1-1 NA TRBV5-1 TRBD1 TGCGCCAGCAGCAATACAGGGGGCGGCTACACTGAAGCTTTCTTT CASSNTGGGYTEAFF
TRBJ2-3 NA TRBV5-1 NA TGCGCCAGCAGCTTGGAACTACCGGGACGCACAGATACGCAGTATTTT CASSLELPGRTDTQYF
TRBJ1-2 NA TRBV19 TRBD1 TGTGCCAGTAGTATAGACGCGGGACAGGGATACTATGGCTACACCTTC CASSIDAGQGYYGYTF
TRBJ2-1 once TRBV7-2 TRBD2 TGTGCCAGCAGCTTAGGACTAGCGGGCTCAAATGAGCAGTTCTTC CASSLGLAGSNEQFF
TRBJ2-1 once TRBV4-2 NA TGTGCCAGCAGCCAAGATCCGGCTTTGTGGCTTGTCTTCGGCAATGAGCAGTTCTTC CASSQDPALWLVFGNEQFF
TRBJ1-5 NA TRBV9 TRBD1 TGTGCCAGCAGCGCGAGCCCGGGACAGGGTGAACAGCCCCAGCATTTT CASSASPGQGEQPQHF
TRBJ1-5 NA TRBV6-7 TRBD1 TGTGCCAGCAGTTCTCTCCGACAGGGTGATGGCAATCAGCCCCAGCATTTT CASSSLRQGDGNQPQHF
TRBJ2-5 NA TRBV6-6 TRBD1 TGTGCCAGCAGCTCCCTATTGGGACAGGACCAAGAGACCCAGTACTTC CASSSLLGQDQETQYF
TRBJ1-2 once TRBV19 TRBD1 TGTGCCAGTAGCGAGGGACAGTCCTATGGCTACACCTTC CASSEGQSYGYTF
TRBJ1-4 NA TRBV4-1 NA TGCGCCAGCAGCCAAGGGGTTCGGACACCTGATGAAAAACTGTTTTTT CASSQGVRTPDEKLFF
TRBJ2-7 once TRBV5-1 NA TGCGCCAGCAGCTTGGAGGGGAGTCTTAACGAGCAGTACTTC CASSLEGSLNEQYF
TRBJ1-1 NA TRBV10-3 NA TGTGCCATCAGTGAGTTGCCCGTGGACGTTTTGAACACTGAAGCTTTCTTT CAISELPVDVLNTEAFF
TRBJ2-1 NA TRBV7-7 TRBD2 TGTGCTAGCAGCTTAGCGGGAGGGCCGGGGAATGAGCAGTTCTTC CASSLAGGPGNEQFF
TRBJ2-2 NA TRBV29-1 NA TGCAGCGTGGGAGAGAACACCGGGGAGCTGTTTTTT CSVGENTGELFF
TRBJ2-1 NA TRBV6-6 TRBD2 TGTGCCAGCGGGAGGGCGGAAGAATACAATGAGCAGTTCTTC CASGRAEEYNEQFF
TRBJ1-2 NA TRBV15 NA TGTGCCACCAGCAGAGGCCACGGAGACTATGGCTACACCTTC CATSRGHGDYGYTF
TRBJ2-1 NA TRBV11-3 NA TGTGCCAGCAGCTTGGACAGCTTGTACAATGAGCAGTTCTTC CASSLDSLYNEQFF
TRBJ2-2 NA TRBV13 TRBD2 TGTGCCAGCAGATTTAGCGGGAACGGGGAGCTGTTTTTT CASRFSGNGELFF
TRBJ2-3 NA TRBV2 TRBD1 TGTGCCAGCAGTGAATGGAACAGGGGGGCCCAAGATACGCAGTATTTT CASSEWNRGAQDTQYF
TRBJ2-2 NA TRBV27 NA TGTGCCAGCAGTATTACAGTTACCGGGGAGCTGTTTTTT CASSITVTGELFF
TRBJ1-6 NA TRBV2 NA TGTGCCAGCAGTGAGACGGGGAGCTCCTATAATTCACCCCTCCACTTT CASSETGSSYNSPLHF
TRBJ2-5 NA TRBV6-1 NA TGTGCCAGCAGTGAGTCCCACGCGGGGCATTCCCCGTACGAGACCCAGTACTTC CASSESHAGHSPYETQYF
TRBJ1-1 NA TRBV7-8 TRBD1 TGTGCCAGCAGCCCCCGATTGACAGGGGTCGGGGTAGCTTTCTTT CASSPRLTGVGVAFF
TRBJ1-4 NA TRBV28 NA TGTGCCAGCAGTTTTATGCCGGGGGATAACGAAAAACTGTTTTTT CASSFMPGDNEKLFF
TRBJ2-7 NA TRBV6-1 NA TGTGCCAGCAGTGAATTCGGAAGAGAAGGGCACGAGCAGTACTTC CASSEFGREGHEQYF
TRBJ2-7 NA TRBV7-8 TRBD1 TGTGCCAGCAGCGCCGGGGACAGGGGAAGGATTAACGAGCAGTACTTC CASSAGDRGRINEQYF
TRBJ1-2 NA TRBV5-1 TRBD1 TGCGCCAGCAGCTCGGAAATGACAGGGAACTATGGCTACACCTTC CASSSEMTGNYGYTF
TRBJ2-1 few TRBV2 NA TGTGCCAGCACGGGAAGCTCCTACAATGAGCAGTTCTTC CASTGSSYNEQFF